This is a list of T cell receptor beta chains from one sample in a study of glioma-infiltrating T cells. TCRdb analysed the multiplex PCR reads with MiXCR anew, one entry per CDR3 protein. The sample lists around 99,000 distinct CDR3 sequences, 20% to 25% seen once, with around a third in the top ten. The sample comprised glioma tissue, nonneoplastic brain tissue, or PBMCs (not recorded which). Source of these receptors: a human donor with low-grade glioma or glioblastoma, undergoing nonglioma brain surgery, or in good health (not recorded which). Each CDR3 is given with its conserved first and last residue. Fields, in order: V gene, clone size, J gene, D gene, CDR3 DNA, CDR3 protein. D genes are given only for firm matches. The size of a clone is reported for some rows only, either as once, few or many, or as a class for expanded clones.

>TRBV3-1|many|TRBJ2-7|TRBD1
TGTGCCAGCAGCCAAGCCGGGACAGGGGCCTACGAGCAGTACTTC
CASSQAGTGAYEQYF
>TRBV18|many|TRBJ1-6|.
TGTGCCAGCTCACCAGCGGAACGCCATAATTCACCCCTCCACTTT
CASSPAERHNSPLHF
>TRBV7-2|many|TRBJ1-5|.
TGTGCCAGCTCCAGGATTAGGAATCAGCCCCAGCATTTT
CASSRIRNQPQHF
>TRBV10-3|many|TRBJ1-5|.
TGTGCCATCAGCGCCACTGCCGAAGCGCCCCAGCATTTT
CAISATAEAPQHF
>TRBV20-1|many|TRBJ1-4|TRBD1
TGCAGTGTGCAGGGGGATAATGAAAAACTGTTTTTT
CSVQGDNEKLFF
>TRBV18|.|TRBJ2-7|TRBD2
TGTGCCAGCTCACCCGGACTAGCGGGGGAGAACGAGCAGTACTTC
CASSPGLAGENEQYF
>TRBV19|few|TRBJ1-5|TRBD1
TGTGCCAGCCGGGACAGGGGTTGGGGCAATCAGCCCCAGCATTTT
CASRDRGWGNQPQHF
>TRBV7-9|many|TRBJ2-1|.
TGTGCCAGCAGCTTAGCGGTCGGGACGGGGACCAATGAGCAGTTCTTC
CASSLAVGTGTNEQFF
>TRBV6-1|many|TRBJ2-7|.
TGTGCCAGCAGCTCAGGACAGACCTACGAGCAGTACTTC
CASSSGQTYEQYF
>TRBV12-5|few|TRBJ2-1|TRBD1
TGTGCTAGTGGTTTGGCGGACAGGGGTGAGCAGTTCTTC
CASGLADRGEQFF